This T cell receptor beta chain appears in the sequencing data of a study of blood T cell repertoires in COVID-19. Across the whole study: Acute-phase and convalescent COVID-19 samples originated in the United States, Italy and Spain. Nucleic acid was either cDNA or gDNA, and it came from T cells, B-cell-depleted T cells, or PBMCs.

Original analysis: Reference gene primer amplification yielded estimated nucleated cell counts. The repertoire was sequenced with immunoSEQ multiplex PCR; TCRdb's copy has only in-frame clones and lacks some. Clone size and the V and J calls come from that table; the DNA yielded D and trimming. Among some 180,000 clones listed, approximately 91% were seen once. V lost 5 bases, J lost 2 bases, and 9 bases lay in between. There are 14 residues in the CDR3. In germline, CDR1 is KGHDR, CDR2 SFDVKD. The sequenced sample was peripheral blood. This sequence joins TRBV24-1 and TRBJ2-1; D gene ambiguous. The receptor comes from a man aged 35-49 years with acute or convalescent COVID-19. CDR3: CATSAGIPYNEQFF. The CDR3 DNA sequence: TGTGCCACCAGTGCAGGTATCCCCTACAATGAGCAGTTCTTC.